The 2 T cell receptor beta chains reported below all come from one sample, sequenced in a study of blood T cell repertoires in COVID-19. Data came from immunoSEQ multiplex PCR; TCRdb stores just in-frame clones and leaves some out. The sample contains 100,000 or so clones, about four fifths of which appear only once. The specimen sequenced was peripheral blood. These receptor sequences come from a man aged 40-55 years with active or convalescent COVID-19.

The V and J genes are TRBV19 and TRBJ1-5, with a tentative D call TRBD1 (5 bases). The CDR3 loop spans 18 amino acids. Trimming removed 3 bases from V and 0 bases from J, with 18 bases in between. Looked up from germline, CDR1 is LNHDA and CDR2 is SQIVND (reference sequence). In DNA, the CDR3 is TGTGCCAGTAGTATTAGGGGCGACAGCCATTATAGCAATCAGCCCCAGCATTTT. It translates to CASSIRGDSHYSNQPQHF.

The rearrangement uses TRBV7-8 and TRBJ1-4, with D unresolved. The CDR3 runs 17 residues. Trimming removed 4 bases from V and 0 bases from J, with 15 bases in between. Per the germline V gene, CDR1 is SGHVS and CDR2 is FQNEAQ. The CDR3 coding sequence is TGTGCCAGCAGCTCCGGACTTTTAGCTTCAACTAATGAAAAACTGTTTTTT. This sequence encodes CASSSGLLASTNEKLFF.